This T cell receptor (beta chain) was captured by sequencing in a study of blood T cell repertoires in COVID-19. How the authors handled the data: Reference gene primer amplification gave estimated nucleated cell counts. The repertoire was sequenced with immunoSEQ multiplex PCR; TCRdb's copy has only in-frame clones and lacks some. From that table come the V and J calls and clone size; the DNA was used to work out D and trimming. The data contain about 150,000 clones, about 86% of them singletons. CDR3 length equals 16 residues. In germline, CDR1 is SGDLS, CDR2 YYNGEE. Losses at the gene ends were 4 bases for V and 0 bases for J; bases not matched to a gene: 6. Participants were aged about 18 to 100 years from about 25 US areas. Membership in each cohort depended on participant-reported clinical history.

This chain joins TRBV9 and TRBJ2-5; 10 positions match TRBD2. The source of this sequence is a man between 50 and 59 years old who had recovered from COVID-19. What was sequenced was PBMCs or T cells enriched from blood (not recorded which). CDR3 DNA sequence: TGTGCCAGCAGCTATAGCGGGGGGACGTACCAAGAGACCCAGTACTTC. Translating gives CASSYSGGTYQETQYF.